This T cell receptor beta chain was profiled in a study of siplizumab effects on memory and regulatory T cells. About this clone itself: Its cognate antigen is unknown.

The assay looked at 95,000 to 100,000 TCR templates in each sample. Using immunoSEQ multiplex PCR, the repertoire was profiled, and TCRdb retains in-frame clones only, with some absent. The sample contains roughly 120,000 clones, about 91% of which appear only once. The germline V gene has CDR1 SGHNT and CDR2 YYREEE (reference sequence). This CDR3 is built from 14 residues. V lost 0 bases to trimming and J lost 9 bases, with 10 bases between them. Study-level results: No naive or memory phenotype could be assigned to roughly 80-97% of proliferating clones. Alloreactive sequences tracing back to unstimulated CD4+ memory cells fell significantly with siplizumab.

This receptor was identified in a human donor in good health. Sequenced input: Tregs sorted from blood. This chain joins TRBV5-4 and TRBJ1-6; possible D gene TRBD1, 5 bases. CDR3 DNA sequence: TGTGCCAGCAGCTTGGGTAGGGGAGGTTCACCCCTCCACTTT. It translates to CASSLGRGGSPLHF.